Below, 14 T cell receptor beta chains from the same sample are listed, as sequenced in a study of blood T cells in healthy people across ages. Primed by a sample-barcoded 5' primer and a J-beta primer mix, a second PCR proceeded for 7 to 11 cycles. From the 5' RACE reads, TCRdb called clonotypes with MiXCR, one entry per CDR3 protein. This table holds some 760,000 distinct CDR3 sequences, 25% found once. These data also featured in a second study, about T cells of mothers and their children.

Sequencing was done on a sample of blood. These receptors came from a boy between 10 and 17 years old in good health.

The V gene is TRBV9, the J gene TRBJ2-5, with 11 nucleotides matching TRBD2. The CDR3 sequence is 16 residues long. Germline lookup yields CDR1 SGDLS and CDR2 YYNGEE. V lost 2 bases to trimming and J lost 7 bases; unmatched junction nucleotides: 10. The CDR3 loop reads CASSVSLAGGLGTQYF. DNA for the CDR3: TGTGCCAGCAGCGTGTCATTAGCGGGGGGGTTGGGGACCCAGTACTTC.

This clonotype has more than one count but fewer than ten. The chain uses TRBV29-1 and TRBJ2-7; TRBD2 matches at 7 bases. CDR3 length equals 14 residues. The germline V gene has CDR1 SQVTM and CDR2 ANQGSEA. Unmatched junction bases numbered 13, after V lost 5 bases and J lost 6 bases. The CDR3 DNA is TGCAGCGTTAGTCCGGGGACTACCGCAGGCGAGCAGTACTTC. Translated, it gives CSVSPGTTAGEQYF.

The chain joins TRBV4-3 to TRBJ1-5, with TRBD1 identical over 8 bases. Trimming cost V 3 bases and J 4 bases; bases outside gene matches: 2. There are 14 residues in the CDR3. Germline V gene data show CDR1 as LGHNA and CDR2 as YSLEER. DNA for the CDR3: TGCGCCAGCAGCCAGGACAGGGAAAATCAGCCCCAGCATTTT. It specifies CASSQDRENQPQHF.

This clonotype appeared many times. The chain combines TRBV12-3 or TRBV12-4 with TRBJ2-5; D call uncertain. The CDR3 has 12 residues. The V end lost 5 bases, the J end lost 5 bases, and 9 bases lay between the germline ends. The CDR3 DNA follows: TGTGCCAGCAGTCCCGATCGGGAGACCCAGTACTTC. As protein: CASSPDRETQYF.

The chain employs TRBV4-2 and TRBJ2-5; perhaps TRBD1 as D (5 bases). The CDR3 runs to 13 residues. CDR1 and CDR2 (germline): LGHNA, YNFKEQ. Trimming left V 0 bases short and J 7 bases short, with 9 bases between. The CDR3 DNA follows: TGTGCCAGCAGCCAAGACAGGGAAGTGACCCAGTACTTC. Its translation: CASSQDREVTQYF.

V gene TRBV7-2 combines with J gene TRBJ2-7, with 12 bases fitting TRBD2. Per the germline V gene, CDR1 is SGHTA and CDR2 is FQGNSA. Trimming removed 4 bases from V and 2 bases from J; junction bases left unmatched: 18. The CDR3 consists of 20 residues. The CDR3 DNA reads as TGTGCCAGCAGCTCACCAACCGACTGGCCGGGACTAGCGGGTACCTACGAGCAGTACTTC. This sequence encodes CASSSPTDWPGLAGTYEQYF.

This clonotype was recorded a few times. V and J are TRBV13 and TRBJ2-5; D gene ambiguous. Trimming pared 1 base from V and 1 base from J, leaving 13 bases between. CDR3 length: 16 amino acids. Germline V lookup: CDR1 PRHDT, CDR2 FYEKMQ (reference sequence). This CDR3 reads CASSLAARPLQETQYF. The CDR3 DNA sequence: TGTGCCAGCAGCTTAGCTGCCCGCCCCCTCCAAGAGACCCAGTACTTC.

CDR3 coding DNA: TGTGCCAGCAGACCGACTAGCGGAGGGTCCTACGAGCAGTACTTC. This gives the protein CASRPTSGGSYEQYF. This sequence joins TRBV28 and TRBJ2-7; 9 positions match TRBD2. V was clipped by 6 bases and J by 1 base; unmatched bases: 7. The length of the CDR3 is 15 residues. Germline CDR1 MDHEN, CDR2 SYDVKM.

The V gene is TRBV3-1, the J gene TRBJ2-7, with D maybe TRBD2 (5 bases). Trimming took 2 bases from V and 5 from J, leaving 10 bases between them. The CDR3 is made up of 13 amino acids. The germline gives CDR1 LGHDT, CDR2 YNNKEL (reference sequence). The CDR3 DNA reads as TGTGCCAGCAGCCAACCTGGACTTGACGAGCAGTACTTC. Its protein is CASSQPGLDEQYF.

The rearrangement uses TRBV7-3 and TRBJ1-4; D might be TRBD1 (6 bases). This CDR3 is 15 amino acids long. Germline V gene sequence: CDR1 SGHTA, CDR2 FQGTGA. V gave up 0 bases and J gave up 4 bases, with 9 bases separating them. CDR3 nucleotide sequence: TGTGCCAGCAGCTTAACCGGGGGGCTTAATGAAAAACTGTTTTTT. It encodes CASSLTGGLNEKLFF.

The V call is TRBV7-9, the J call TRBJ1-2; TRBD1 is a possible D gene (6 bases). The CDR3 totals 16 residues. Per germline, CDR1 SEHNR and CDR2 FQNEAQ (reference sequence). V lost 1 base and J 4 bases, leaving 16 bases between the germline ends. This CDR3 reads CASSLEFGTKFYGYTF. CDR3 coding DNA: TGTGCCAGCAGCTTAGAATTTGGGACAAAATTCTATGGCTACACCTTC.

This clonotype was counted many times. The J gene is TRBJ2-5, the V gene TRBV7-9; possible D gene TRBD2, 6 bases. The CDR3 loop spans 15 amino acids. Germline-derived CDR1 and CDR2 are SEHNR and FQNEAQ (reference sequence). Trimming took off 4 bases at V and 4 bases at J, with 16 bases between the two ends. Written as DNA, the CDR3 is TGTGCCAGCAGCTCCCTCGGGGGAAGTCTAGAGACCCAGTACTTC. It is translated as CASSSLGGSLETQYF.

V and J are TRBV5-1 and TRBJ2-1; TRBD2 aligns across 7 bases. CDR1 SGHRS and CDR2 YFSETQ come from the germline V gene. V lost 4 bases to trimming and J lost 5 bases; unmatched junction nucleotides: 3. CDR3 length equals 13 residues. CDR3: CASSGGGDNEQFF. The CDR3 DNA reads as TGCGCCAGCAGCGGCGGGGGAGACAATGAGCAGTTCTTC. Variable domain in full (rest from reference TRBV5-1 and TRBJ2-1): KAGVTQTPRYLIKTRGQQVTLSCSPISGHRSVSWYQQTPGQGLQFLFEYFSETQRNKGNFPGRFSGRQFSNSRSEMNVSTLELGDSALYLCASSGGGDNEQFFGPGTRLTVL.

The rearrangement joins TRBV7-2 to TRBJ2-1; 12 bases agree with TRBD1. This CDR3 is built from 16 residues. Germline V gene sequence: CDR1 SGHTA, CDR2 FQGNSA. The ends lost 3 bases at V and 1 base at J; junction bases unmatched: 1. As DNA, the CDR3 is TGTGCCAGCAGCTTGGGACAGGGGGCATCCTACAATGAGCAGTTCTTC. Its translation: CASSLGQGASYNEQFF.